This TCR beta chain stems from a study of blood T cell repertoires in COVID-19. Study-wide background: Acute and convalescent COVID-19 specimens originated in the United States, Italy and Spain.

The CDR3 is 15 residues long. The V segment lost 3 bases and the J segment 5 bases; nucleotides outside the gene matches: 8. Per germline, CDR1 ENHRY and CDR2 SYGVKD. Clinical histories supplied by participants themselves formed the basis of cohort assignment. Authors' processing steps: Cell counts per sample came from amplifying reference gene primers. Data came from immunoSEQ multiplex PCR; TCRdb stores just in-frame clones and leaves some out. The DNA gave D and trimming, while V, J and clone size come from that table. The repertoire has roughly 350,000 clones, under 95% of them found once; the top ten carry roughly 18%. The table lists this clone with a count of one.

The TCR was taken from a woman aged 30 to 39 who had recovered from COVID-19. V usage is TRBV10-3 and J usage is TRBJ2-7, with 9 bases fitting TRBD1. The sample consisted of PBMCs or T cells enriched from blood (not recorded which). The CDR3: CAISEGSGQGNEQYF. CDR3 nucleotide sequence: TGTGCCATCAGTGAAGGTTCCGGACAGGGGAACGAGCAGTACTTC.